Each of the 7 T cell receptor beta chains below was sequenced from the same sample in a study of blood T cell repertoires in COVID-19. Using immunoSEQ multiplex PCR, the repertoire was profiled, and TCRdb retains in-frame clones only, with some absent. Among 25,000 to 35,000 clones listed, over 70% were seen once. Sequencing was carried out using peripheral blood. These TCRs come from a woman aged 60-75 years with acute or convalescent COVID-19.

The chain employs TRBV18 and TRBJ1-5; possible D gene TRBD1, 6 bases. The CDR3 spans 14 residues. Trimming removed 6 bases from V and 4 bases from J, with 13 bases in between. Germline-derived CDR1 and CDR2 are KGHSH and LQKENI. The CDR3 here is CASSLDSQNQPQHF. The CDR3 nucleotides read TGTGCCAGCTCGTTGGACAGTCAGAATCAGCCCCAGCATTTT.

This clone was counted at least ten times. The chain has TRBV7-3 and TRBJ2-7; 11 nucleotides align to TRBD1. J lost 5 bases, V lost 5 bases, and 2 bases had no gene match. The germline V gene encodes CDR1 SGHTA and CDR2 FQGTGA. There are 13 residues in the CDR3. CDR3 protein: CASSRGQGDEQYF. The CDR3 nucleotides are TGTGCCAGCAGCCGGGGACAGGGGGACGAGCAGTACTTC.

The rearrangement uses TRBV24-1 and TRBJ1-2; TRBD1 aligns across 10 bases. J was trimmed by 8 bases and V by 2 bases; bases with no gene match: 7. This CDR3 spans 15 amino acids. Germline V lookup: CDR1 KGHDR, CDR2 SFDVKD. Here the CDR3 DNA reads TGTGCCACCAGTGATTCGACAGGGGGCCTTCCGGGCTACACCTTC. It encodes CATSDSTGGLPGYTF.

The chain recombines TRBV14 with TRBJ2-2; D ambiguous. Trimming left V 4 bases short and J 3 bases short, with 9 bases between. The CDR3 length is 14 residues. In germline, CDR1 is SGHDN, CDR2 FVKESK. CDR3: CASSPWSDTGELFF. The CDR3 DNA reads TGTGCCAGCAGCCCGTGGTCGGACACCGGGGAGCTGTTTTTT. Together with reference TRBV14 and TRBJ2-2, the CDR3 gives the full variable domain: EAGVTQFPSHSVIEKGQTVTLRCDPISGHDNLYWYRRVMGKEIKFLLHFVKESKQDESGMPNNRFLAERTGGTYSTLKVQPAELEDSGVYFCASSPWSDTGELFFGEGSRLTVL.

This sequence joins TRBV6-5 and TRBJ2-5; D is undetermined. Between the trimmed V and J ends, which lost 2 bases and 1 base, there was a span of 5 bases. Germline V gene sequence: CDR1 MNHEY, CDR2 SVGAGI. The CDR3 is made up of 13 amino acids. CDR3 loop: CASSYNFQETQYF. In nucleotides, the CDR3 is TGTGCCAGCAGTTACAACTTCCAAGAGACCCAGTACTTC.

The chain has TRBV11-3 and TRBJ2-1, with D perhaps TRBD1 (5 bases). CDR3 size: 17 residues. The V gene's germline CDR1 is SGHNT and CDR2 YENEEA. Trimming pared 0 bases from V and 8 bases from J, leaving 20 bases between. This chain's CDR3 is CASSLDLRGPLSDEQFF. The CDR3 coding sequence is TGTGCCAGCAGCTTAGATCTTAGGGGTCCCCTGAGTGATGAGCAGTTCTTC.

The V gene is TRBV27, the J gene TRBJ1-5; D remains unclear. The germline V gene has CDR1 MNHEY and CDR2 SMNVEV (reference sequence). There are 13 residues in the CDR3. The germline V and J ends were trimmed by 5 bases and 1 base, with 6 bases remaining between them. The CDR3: CASSIVSNQPQHF. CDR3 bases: TGTGCCAGCAGTATAGTGAGCAATCAGCCCCAGCATTTT.